These T cell receptor beta chains were read from a single sample in a study of T cell repertoires in cytomegalovirus infection. TCRdb reprocessed the reads with MiXCR, giving one entry per CDR3 protein. Found here are around 240,000 distinct CDR3 sequences, about 20% of them singletons; the top ten hold 15% to 20%. Sequencing used CD8+ T cells from PBMCs. These TCRs come from a human donor in good health (CMV status not recorded). Some clones in this sample may be carry-over from other donors' samples. The CDR3 runs from the conserved cysteine through the conserved F or W. D genes are given only for firm matches. Size is omitted from some rows. Given values are once, few, many or a class for expanded clones.

few | 16 | TRBD1 | TRBJ1-2 | TRBV7-8 | TGTGCCAGCAGCCTGCCGGGACAGAGAACCAACTATGGCTACACCTTC | CASSLPGQRTNYGYTF
- | 16 | - | TRBJ1-1 | TRBV14 | TGTGCCAGCAGCCAATGGGGAGCCCAAGGGGGCACTGAAGCTTTCTTT | CASSQWGAQGGTEAFF
- | 12 | - | TRBJ2-2 | TRBV20-1 | TGCAGTGCTAGGCGCGGTACCGGGGAGCTGTTTTTT | CSARRGTGELFF
- | 15 | TRBD2 | TRBJ2-1 | TRBV2 | TGTGCCAGCAGTGAAAGGCGGGGGGGTTCTGGTGAGCAGTTCTTC | CASSERRGGSGEQFF
few | 16 | - | TRBJ1-5 | TRBV4-1 | TGCGCCAGCAGCCAAGAATTAGGCAGTAGCAATCAGCCCCAGCATTTT | CASSQELGSSNQPQHF
- | 15 | - | TRBJ1-3 | TRBV5-1 | TGCGCCAGCAGCTTGGGAGACATCTCTGGAAACACCATATATTTT | CASSLGDISGNTIYF
- | 17 | TRBD1 | TRBJ2-3 | TRBV3-1 | TGTGCCAGCAGCCGAACTGACAGGGATTTTTTTTCAGATACGCAGTATTTT | CASSRTDRDFFSDTQYF
many | 13 | - | TRBJ2-5 | TRBV12-3/TRBV12-4 | TGTGCCAGCAGAGGAGAAGGAACGGAGACCCAGTACTTC | CASRGEGTETQYF
- | 13 | - | TRBJ1-3 | TRBV25-1 | TGTGCCAGCAGTGTCGTCTCTGGAAACACCATATATTTT | CASSVVSGNTIYF
- | 13 | TRBD1 | TRBJ2-7 | TRBV13 | TGTGCCAGCAGCCGACAGGGACGCGACGAGCAGTACTTC | CASSRQGRDEQYF
- | 14 | TRBD1 | TRBJ1-1 | TRBV27 | TGTGCCAGCAGTCTTCGGACAGGGTGGACTGAAGCTTTCTTT | CASSLRTGWTEAFF
- | 13 | - | TRBJ2-5 | TRBV28 | TGTGCCAGCAGTTTATACTCGCAAGAGACCCAGTACTTC | CASSLYSQETQYF
- | 16 | TRBD1 | TRBJ1-2 | TRBV4-2 | TGTGCCAGCAGCCAAGAACACGGACAGGGGAGGCTTGGCTACACCTTC | CASSQEHGQGRLGYTF
- | 14 | - | TRBJ2-1 | TRBV2 | TGTGCCAGCAGGGGAACTAGCATGGGCGATGAGCAGTTCTTC | CASRGTSMGDEQFF
many | 15 | - | TRBJ1-1 | TRBV7-3 | TGTGCCAGCAGCTTAACCCCAGGGTTGAACACTGAAGCTTTCTTT | CASSLTPGLNTEAFF